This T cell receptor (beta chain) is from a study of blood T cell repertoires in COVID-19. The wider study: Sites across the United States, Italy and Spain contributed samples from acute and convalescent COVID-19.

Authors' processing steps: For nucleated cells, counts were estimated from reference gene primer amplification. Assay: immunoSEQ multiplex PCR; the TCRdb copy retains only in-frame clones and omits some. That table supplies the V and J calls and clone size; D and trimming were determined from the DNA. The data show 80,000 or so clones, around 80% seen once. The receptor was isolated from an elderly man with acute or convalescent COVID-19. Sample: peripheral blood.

The chain's CDR3 is CASSPTDRVNEQFF. DNA of the CDR3: TGTGCCAGCAGCCCCACAGACAGGGTTAATGAGCAGTTCTTC. The chain couples TRBV13 to TRBJ2-1; 7 nucleotides agree with TRBD1. There are 14 residues in the CDR3. In germline, CDR1 is PRHDT, CDR2 FYEKMQ (reference sequence). V lost 5 bases, J lost 7 bases, and 8 bases stayed unmatched. The full variable domain, completed using reference TRBV13 and TRBJ2-1, is AAGVIQSPRHLIKEKRETATLKCYPIPRHDTVYWYQQGPGQDPQFLISFYEKMQSDKGSIPDRFSAQQFSDYHSELNMSSLELGDSALYFCASSPTDRVNEQFFGPGTRLTVL.